The 5 T cell receptor beta chains below come from one sample, sequenced in a study of blood T cell repertoires in COVID-19. The table came from immunoSEQ multiplex PCR; TCRdb's copy has only in-frame clones and leaves some out. The sample lists roughly 320,000 clones, around 86% occurring once. The specimen was PBMCs or T cells enriched from blood (not recorded which). These receptors all stem from a man aged 25-45 years who had recovered from COVID-19.

The CDR3: CASSPLVGGASYGYTF. CDR3 coding DNA: TGTGCCAGCAGCCCTCTGGTAGGGGGCGCGAGCTATGGCTACACCTTC. This chain uses TRBV11-3 with TRBJ1-2, with TRBD1 identical over 7 bases. The length of the CDR3 is 16 residues. Germline lookup yields CDR1 SGHNT and CDR2 YENEEA. V shed 5 bases, J shed 4 bases, and the junction held 13 bases outside the gene matches.

J is TRBJ2-3 and V is TRBV27; 9 bases map to TRBD2. Losses at the gene ends were 2 bases for V and 4 bases for J; bases not matched to a gene: 13. This CDR3 region has 18 residues. The V gene's germline CDR1 is MNHEY and CDR2 SMNVEV (reference sequence). The CDR3 nucleotides read TGTGCCAGCAGTTTACGTGCTCTAGCGGGGCCTGGCGCAGATACGCAGTATTTT. Residues: CASSLRALAGPGADTQYF.

The chain links TRBV7-9 to TRBJ2-5; 7 bases are shared with TRBD1. J gave up 3 bases and V 4 bases, and 8 bases lay outside the gene matches. CDR3 length: 15 residues. Germline CDR1 SEHNR, CDR2 FQNEAQ (reference sequence). Written as DNA, the CDR3 is TGTGCCAGCAGCTCCGGACAGGTTGGAAAAGAGACCCAGTACTTC. It translates to CASSSGQVGKETQYF.

J is TRBJ2-5 and V is TRBV4-1, with 9 bases aligning to TRBD2. J lost 4 bases, V lost 1 base, and 13 bases had no gene match. Germline loops: CDR1 MGHRA, CDR2 YSYEKL. This CDR3 has 18 amino acids. DNA for the CDR3: TGCGCCAGCAGCCAAGGGACTCTGGGCGGGGGGGCAGGAGAGACCCAGTACTTC. As protein: CASSQGTLGGGAGETQYF.

This chain joins TRBV3-1 (or the pseudogene TRBV3-2) and TRBJ2-5; D might be TRBD2 (5 bases). This CDR3 has 16 amino acids. V lost 4 bases, J lost 6 bases, and 21 bases lay in between. Per the germline V gene, CDR1 is LGHDT and CDR2 is YNNKEL (reference sequence). The DNA of the CDR3 is TGTGCCAGCAGCCCCCAGAGCCACCGGGGAATGCAGACCCAGTACTTC. The encoded protein is CASSPQSHRGMQTQYF.